Below are 24 T cell receptor beta chains sequenced from a single sample in a study of CD8 T cells in ankylosing spondylitis. These receptors' targets are unknown. Using its own MiXCR run on the 5' RACE reads, TCRdb lists one record per CDR3 protein. Of around 890,000 distinct CDR3 sequences in the sample, around 11% are singletons; the top ten hold roughly 0.51%. Study observations and caveats: Roughly 8 highly homologous variants made up a TCR beta motif, and this motif appeared characteristic of ankylosing spondylitis blood.

Input material: blood, either unsorted or a sorted T cell fraction (not recorded which). The receptors derive from a male donor with ankylosing spondylitis.

In its sample, this clonotype was seen many times. The V call is TRBV7-2, the J call TRBJ1-2; TRBD1 matches 9 bases. This CDR3 is built from 16 residues. The V and J ends lost 1 base and 4 bases, in that order; junction bases with no gene match: 7. Germline V gene lookup returns CDR1 SGHTA and CDR2 FQGNSA. The CDR3 is CASSLGTGVSGYGYTF. The CDR3 region has the DNA TGTGCCAGCAGCTTAGGGACAGGGGTATCCGGCTATGGCTACACCTTC.

This clonotype has at least ten counts. The chain links TRBV5-1 to TRBJ1-1; D not resolved. CDR3 length equals 13 residues. Germline loops: CDR1 SGHRS, CDR2 YFSETQ. V lost 4 bases and J lost 4, with 11 bases in between. CDR3 bases: TGCGCCAGCAGCGTGGACCCGGGCACTGAAGCTTTCTTT. This codes for CASSVDPGTEAFF.

This clonotype has a handful of counts. CDR3 bases: TGCAGTACCGGGACTAGCGGACGTCCCGGAGATACGCAGTATTTT. This codes for CSTGTSGRPGDTQYF. V is TRBV20-1 and J is TRBJ2-3, with 11 bases lining up with TRBD2. The germline gives CDR1 DFQATT, CDR2 SNEGSKA (reference sequence). The length of the CDR3 is 15 residues. The trim removed 8 bases at V and 5 bases at J, leaving 12 bases unmatched.

The chain couples TRBV6-5 to TRBJ2-7; D is unclear. The germline V gene encodes CDR1 MNHEY and CDR2 SVGAGI. V dropped 0 bases and J dropped 0 bases, with 12 bases sitting between them. CDR3 length: 16 amino acids. CDR3 amino acids: CASSYSGGSRSYEQYF. The CDR3 DNA is TGTGCCAGCAGTTACTCCGGCGGCAGCCGCTCCTACGAGCAGTACTTC.

This clonotype was observed many times. This chain links TRBV4-2 with TRBJ1-1; D uncertain. The ends were cut back, 2 bases at V and 4 bases at J, with 11 bases in the middle. Germline CDR1 and CDR2: LGHNA and YNFKEQ. The CDR3 is 14 residues long. CDR3 bases: TGTGCCAGCAGCCAACCTGCGGCGGGCACTGAAGCTTTCTTT. Its protein is CASSQPAAGTEAFF.

The gene calls are TRBV4-2 and TRBJ2-1, with 13 bases identical to TRBD2. The CDR3 has 17 amino acids. V dropped 2 bases and J dropped 4; count of bases not matched to a gene: 5. CDR1 is LGHNA, CDR2 YNFKEQ, per germline. In DNA, the CDR3 is TGTGCCAGCAGCCAAAGATTACTAGCGGGGGGGTACAATGAGCAGTTCTTC. It codes for CASSQRLLAGGYNEQFF.

The rearrangement uses TRBV19 and TRBJ2-1; tentatively, D is TRBD2 (6 bases). The V end was cut by 3 bases, the J end by 9 bases, with 15 bases between. Germline CDR1 LNHDA, CDR2 SQIVND (reference sequence). The length of the CDR3 is 14 residues. CDR3 bases: TGTGCCAGTAGTATTAGGTCGCTCGGGGGTGAGCAGTTCTTC. This codes for CASSIRSLGGEQFF.

This clonotype was detected a few times. The chain is built from TRBV20-1 and TRBJ2-2; possible D gene TRBD2, 6 bases. CDR1 is DFQATT and CDR2 is SNEGSKA in the germline V gene (reference sequence). V dropped 5 bases and J dropped 8 bases, with 18 bases sitting between them. This CDR3 contains 14 residues. CDR3 loop: CSAPRAGFGGELFF. CDR3 bases: TGCAGTGCTCCTAGGGCGGGGTTCGGTGGGGAGCTGTTTTTT.

Note on this clonotype: This is likely a read error, given that the CDR3 carries no conserved phenylalanine or tryptophan at its end. The V call is TRBV5-1, the J call TRBJ2-1; 8 nucleotides line up with TRBD2. V trimming: 2 bases; J trimming: 6 bases; junction bases outside the gene matches: 7. The CDR3 spans 15 residues. Germline assignment: CDR1 SGHRS and CDR2 YFSETQ. The CDR3 loop is CASSFASGSVNEQFL. CDR3 sequence (DNA): TGCGCCAGCAGCTTCGCTAGCGGGTCTGTCAATGAGCAGTTCCTC.

This clonotype came up many times. CDR3 in DNA: TGCGCCAGCAGCTTGACCGGGACAAGTGAAGCTTTCTTT. It is translated as CASSLTGTSEAFF. V is TRBV5-1 and J is TRBJ1-1, with a possible D match to TRBD1 (6 bases). This CDR3 region has 13 residues. The V gene's germline CDR1 is SGHRS and CDR2 YFSETQ. With 1 base removed from V and 7 bases from J, the gap between germline ends came to 11 bases.

Of note for this clonotype: Sequence at one end of the junction differs from germline and may be a read error. The chain carries TRBV7-2 and TRBJ1-1, with a tentative D call TRBD1 (6 bases). Germline CDR1 and CDR2: SGHTA and FQGNSA. CDR3 length: 13 residues. In DNA, the CDR3 is TGTGCCAGCAGAGGACAGCTGAACACTGGAGCTTTCTTT. It specifies CASRGQLNTGAFF.

This clonotype was seen ten or more times. The chain links TRBV20-1 to TRBJ2-5; D gene ambiguous. The CDR3 consists of 11 residues. Per the germline V gene, CDR1 is DFQATT and CDR2 is SNEGSKA (reference sequence). In DNA form, the CDR3 reads TGCAGCGCTCGAGTGGTGGAGACCCAGTACTTC. Encoded protein: CSARVVETQYF.

The rearrangement uses TRBV18 and TRBJ2-7; 9 nucleotides line up with TRBD2. With 1 base clipped from V and 5 bases from J, the junction kept 6 bases outside the gene matches. Germline assignment: CDR1 KGHSH and CDR2 LQKENI. The CDR3 runs 15 residues. In DNA form, the CDR3 reads TGTGCCAGCTCACCACGGGGACTAGCTGTAAACGAGCAGTACTTC. Translated, it gives CASSPRGLAVNEQYF.

The chain employs TRBV30 and TRBJ1-1; possibly TRBD1 for D (5 bases). Between the trimmed V and J ends, which lost 4 bases and 0 bases, there was a span of 15 bases. From germline, CDR1 is GTSNPN and CDR2 SVGIG (reference sequence). This CDR3 has 15 amino acids. The chain's CDR3 is CAWKGPGTLNTEAFF. The CDR3 DNA follows: TGTGCCTGGAAAGGCCCAGGGACTTTGAACACTGAAGCTTTCTTT. Variable domain in full (rest from reference TRBV30 and TRBJ1-1): SQTIHQWPATLVQPVGSPLSLECTVEGTSNPNLYWYRQAAGRGLQLLFYSVGIGQISSEVPQNLSASRPQDRQFILSSKKLLLSDSGFYLCAWKGPGTLNTEAFFGQGTRLTVV.

This clonotype turned up a few times. The genes are TRBV24-1 and TRBJ1-2; D is uncertain. There are 13 residues in the CDR3. Germline V gives CDR1 KGHDR, CDR2 SFDVKD. Trimming stripped 3 bases from V and 2 bases from J, with 6 bases between. CDR3 bases: TGTGCCACCAGTGATGCGGGGAACTATGGCTACACCTTC. It is translated as CATSDAGNYGYTF.

This chain links TRBV7-9 with TRBJ1-2, with D possibly being TRBD1 (6 bases). V lost 1 base, J lost 2 bases, and 11 bases lay in between. This CDR3 spans 15 amino acids. Germline CDR1 reads SEHNR; CDR2 reads FQNEAQ (reference sequence). The CDR3 DNA is TGTGCCAGCAGCTTAGAATCAGGGGTCAACTATGGCTACACCTTC. Translating it yields CASSLESGVNYGYTF.

The rearrangement links TRBV11-2 to TRBJ2-7; D remains unclear. Looked up from germline, CDR1 is SGHAT and CDR2 is FQNNGV. V was trimmed by 5 bases and J by 2 bases, leaving 13 bases between them. This CDR3 has 14 residues. The chain's CDR3 is CASSPDTDAYEQYF. In DNA form, the CDR3 reads TGTGCCAGCAGCCCCGACACGGATGCCTACGAGCAGTACTTC.

The rearrangement links TRBV2 to TRBJ2-5, with D perhaps matching TRBD2 (5 bases). CDR3 size: 14 residues. CDR1 is SNHLY and CDR2 is FYNNEI in the germline V gene. Trimming cost V 7 bases and J 4 bases, with 16 bases left between them. CDR3 amino acids: CASTPLSEGETQYF. The CDR3 DNA is TGTGCCAGCACCCCCCTTAGTGAGGGAGAGACCCAGTACTTC.

There are a few counts of this clonotype. The rearrangement joins TRBV2 to TRBJ2-1, with TRBD2 identical over 7 bases. Unmatched junction bases numbered 6, after V lost 6 bases and J lost 4 bases. The CDR3 extends over 14 amino acids. CDR1 is SNHLY, CDR2 FYNNEI, per germline. The CDR3 sequence is CASSLAENYNEQFF. The DNA of the CDR3 is TGTGCCAGCAGCCTAGCGGAGAATTACAATGAGCAGTTCTTC. The full variable domain, completed using reference TRBV2 and TRBJ2-1, is EPEVTQTPSHQVTQMGQEVILRCVPISNHLYFYWYRQILGQKVEFLVSFYNNEISEKSEIFDDQFSVERPDGSNFTLKIRSTKLEDSAMYFCASSLAENYNEQFFGPGTRLTVL.

This clonotype has more than one count but fewer than ten. The chain couples TRBV29-1 to TRBJ2-5, with D tentatively TRBD2 (6 bases). V was trimmed by 4 bases and J by 5 bases, leaving 14 bases between them. The CDR3 covers 13 residues. CDR1 and CDR2 (germline): SQVTM, ANQGSEA. CDR3 nucleotides: TGCAGCGTTGGCGGGGTTTATCGGGAGACCCAGTACTTC. Encoded protein: CSVGGVYRETQYF.

The genes are TRBV21-1 and TRBJ2-3; the table gives TRBD1 as D, unverified against the DNA. TRBV21-1 is described as a pseudogene. The CDR3 sequence is 18 residues long. The CDR3 here is CASSTRDRGPTSTDTQYF. The CDR3, as DNA: TGTGCCAGCAGCACTCGGGACAGGGGACCAACTAGCACAGATACGCAGTATTTT.

The J gene is TRBJ2-1, the V gene TRBV7-6, with unresolved D. Germline CDR1 and CDR2: SGHVS and FNYEAQ. This CDR3 has 13 residues. V was cut by 1 base and J by 6 bases, with 7 bases left in between. The CDR3 nucleotides read TGTGCCAGCAGCTTAGGACTCCCCAATGAGCAGTTCTTC. Translating gives CASSLGLPNEQFF.

There are many counts of this clonotype. This chain connects TRBV29-1 to TRBJ2-5; D might be TRBD1 (5 bases). Germline CDR1 reads SQVTM; CDR2 reads ANQGSEA. CDR3 length: 14 amino acids. With 4 bases removed from V and 4 bases from J, the gap between germline ends came to 16 bases. The CDR3 bases are TGCAGCGTTGCCCAGCAGGGATTAGGAGAGACCCAGTACTTC. Translated: CSVAQQGLGETQYF.

This clonotype was counted many times. The rearrangement links TRBV6-2 or TRBV6-3 to TRBJ1-1; D is unresolved. CDR3 length: 13 residues. Germline loops: CDR1 MNHEY, CDR2 SVGEGT. V shed 2 bases and J shed 6 bases, with 10 bases lying between them. The CDR3, as DNA: TGTGCCAGCAGTTACCGTCAGTTGGCTGAAGCTTTCTTT. Residues: CASSYRQLAEAFF.